Following are 17 T cell receptor beta chains from one sample sequenced in a study of T cell responses to AZD1222 COVID-19 vaccine. The table came from immunoSEQ multiplex PCR; TCRdb's copy has only in-frame clones and leaves some out. The profile shows about 120,000 clones, 85% to 90% of them singletons. Sequenced material: peripheral blood, taken on day 0 of AZD1222 vaccination. These receptors came from an adult in good health.

The V gene is TRBV5-1, the J gene TRBJ1-1; 7 bases line up with TRBD1. The germline CDR1 and CDR2 sequences are SGHRS and YFSETQ. Trimming cost V 1 base and J 4 bases; bases outside gene matches: 4. This CDR3 spans 14 amino acids. The CDR3 DNA follows: TGCGCCAGCAGCTTGCGAGGGGGCAGCACTGAAGCTTTCTTT. It is translated as CASSLRGGSTEAFF.

The CDR3 bases are TGTGCCAGTAGCCCTAGGGGTAGGGGCACTGAAGCTTTCTTT. Translating gives CASSPRGRGTEAFF. The chain has TRBV19 and TRBJ1-1; D is possibly TRBD1 (5 bases). Looked up from germline, CDR1 is LNHDA and CDR2 is SQIVND (reference sequence). There are 14 residues in the CDR3. The V and J ends lost 6 bases and 4 bases respectively, with 15 bases between them.

The chain is built from TRBV7-8 and TRBJ2-7, with D unresolved. Germline V gene sequence: CDR1 SGHVS, CDR2 FQNEAQ. The CDR3 loop spans 13 amino acids. Trimming took off 5 bases at V and 6 bases at J, with 14 bases between the two ends. The CDR3 bases are TGTGCCAGCAGCGAGCTGGTGGAGAGCGAGCAGTACTTC. It codes for CASSELVESEQYF.

The chain carries TRBV9 and TRBJ2-1; D is undetermined. V shed 3 bases and J shed 10 bases, with 11 bases lying between them. CDR3 length: 12 residues. Germline CDR1 and CDR2: SGDLS and YYNGEE. CDR3 residues: CASSGLGREQFF. In DNA, the CDR3 is TGTGCCAGCAGCGGGCTAGGACGGGAGCAGTTCTTC.

The chain employs TRBV28 and TRBJ2-1, with 9 bases that match TRBD2. The junction had 12 bases not matched to a gene; V was cut back by 3 bases and J by 3 bases. Per germline, CDR1 MDHEN and CDR2 SYDVKM. The length of the CDR3 is 18 residues. The CDR3 here is CASSFFRRTLAGYNEQFF. In DNA, the CDR3 is TGTGCCAGCAGTTTCTTTCGCCGTACACTAGCGGGCTACAATGAGCAGTTCTTC.

V gene TRBV6-2 or TRBV6-3 combines with J gene TRBJ1-6; D perhaps matches TRBD1 (5 bases). CDR1 and CDR2 from the germline V gene are MNHEY and SVGEGT. Between the trimmed V and J ends, which lost 2 bases and 9 bases, there was a span of 11 bases. The CDR3 runs to 14 residues. The CDR3 loop is CASSYERDGSPLHF. The CDR3 DNA reads TGTGCCAGCAGTTACGAGAGGGACGGTTCACCCCTCCACTTT.

The chain combines TRBV27 with TRBJ2-7; TRBD2 matches at 8 bases. Per the germline V gene, CDR1 is MNHEY and CDR2 is SMNVEV (reference sequence). The CDR3 is 16 amino acids. Unmatched junction bases numbered 11, after V lost 5 bases and J lost 2 bases. The CDR3 spells CASSGLTSGGPYEQYF. CDR3 DNA sequence: TGTGCCAGCAGTGGATTAACTAGCGGAGGACCCTACGAGCAGTACTTC.

CDR3 loop: CASIPHTGYGYTF. CDR3 in DNA: TGTGCCAGCATCCCACATACCGGTTATGGCTACACCTTC. The V call is TRBV11-2, the J call TRBJ1-2; D gene uncertain. The V end lost 7 bases, the J end lost 5 bases, and 14 bases lay between the germline ends. Germline CDR1 and CDR2: SGHAT and FQNNGV. This CDR3 has 13 amino acids.

The gene calls are TRBV2 and TRBJ2-7; possible D gene TRBD1, 6 bases. The CDR3 is 15 amino acids. Trimming removed 5 bases at V and 1 base at J, with 15 bases between. The V gene's germline CDR1 is SNHLY and CDR2 FYNNEI. The DNA for the CDR3 is TGTGCCAGCAGTCCTCGGACAGCCCTTTCCTACGAGCAGTACTTC. Translated: CASSPRTALSYEQYF.

This clone was seen only a few times. The chain is built from TRBV9 and TRBJ2-3, with no clear D. This CDR3 contains 13 residues. The V end lost 0 bases, the J end lost 6 bases, and 8 bases lay between the germline ends. Germline V gene lookup returns CDR1 SGDLS and CDR2 YYNGEE. This chain's CDR3 is CASSVVPADTQYF. CDR3 in DNA: TGTGCCAGCAGCGTAGTCCCCGCCGATACGCAGTATTTT.

The J gene is TRBJ1-2, the V gene TRBV11-2; TRBD1 might be the D (5 bases). CDR3 size: 15 residues. V was pared by 0 bases and J by 6 bases, with 14 bases between. Germline CDR1 reads SGHAT; CDR2 reads FQNNGV. This CDR3 is CASSLDLAGRNGYTF. Written as DNA, the CDR3 is TGTGCCAGCAGCTTAGATTTGGCAGGGAGGAATGGCTACACCTTC. Using reference TRBV11-2 and TRBJ1-2 for the parts outside the CDR3, the full variable domain is EAGVAQSPRYKIIEKRQSVAFWCNPISGHATLYWYQQILGQGPKLLIQFQNNGVVDDSQLPKDRFSAERLKGVDSTLKIQPAKLEDSAVYLCASSLDLAGRNGYTFGSGTRLTVV.

The chain couples TRBV3-1 (or the pseudogene TRBV3-2) to TRBJ2-3; no reliable D call. Germline CDR1 and CDR2: LGHDT and YNNKEL (reference sequence). The length of the CDR3 is 15 residues. V lost 2 bases, J lost 1 base, and 10 bases lay in between. CDR3 bases: TGTGCCAGCAGCCAATGGCATACGCGCACAGATACGCAGTATTTT. It specifies CASSQWHTRTDTQYF.

The chain links TRBV7-9 to TRBJ2-2, with TRBD2 matching over 7 bases. CDR1 SEHNR and CDR2 FQNEAQ come from the germline V gene (reference sequence). This CDR3 comprises 18 residues. The J segment lost 4 bases and the V segment lost 4 bases, leaving 15 bases of the junction unmatched. CDR3 loop: CASSSYPGGASGTGELFF. In nucleotides, the CDR3 is TGTGCCAGCAGCTCTTACCCGGGGGGAGCGTCAGGCACCGGGGAGCTGTTTTTT.

V and J are TRBV3-1 (or the pseudogene TRBV3-2) and TRBJ2-3; 9 nucleotides align to TRBD2. With V trimmed by 0 bases and J by 5 bases, 12 bases remained unmatched. The CDR3 contains 18 residues. The germline gives CDR1 LGHDT, CDR2 YNNKEL (reference sequence). This CDR3 is CASSQEWLAGTCQDTQYF. In nucleotides, the CDR3 is TGTGCCAGCAGCCAAGAGTGGCTAGCGGGGACATGCCAAGATACGCAGTATTTT.

The rearrangement joins TRBV4-2 to TRBJ2-4; weak D call: TRBD2 (6 bases). Per germline, CDR1 LGHNA and CDR2 YNFKEQ. V shed 4 bases and J shed 8 bases, with 18 bases lying between them. CDR3 length equals 15 residues. The CDR3 is CASSLQVGSGDIQYF. The CDR3 nucleotides read TGTGCCAGCAGCCTCCAGGTAGGCTCGGGGGACATTCAGTACTTC.

This chain connects TRBV28 to TRBJ1-2; 11 bases match TRBD1. The germline CDR1 and CDR2 sequences are MDHEN and SYDVKM. The CDR3 is made up of 15 amino acids. V shed 9 bases, J shed 0 bases, and the junction held 6 bases outside the gene matches. The CDR3 DNA sequence: TGTGCCAGTCGAGGACAGGGGGCGTCTAACTATGGCTACACCTTC. Translation: CASRGQGASNYGYTF.

The rearrangement joins TRBV4-3 to TRBJ2-1, with D possibly called TRBD1 or TRBD2 (5 bases each). CDR1 is LGHNA, CDR2 YSLEER, per germline. Trimming took off 1 base at V and 7 bases at J, with 17 bases between the two ends. The CDR3 is made up of 16 amino acids. The CDR3 spells CASSQVRGDSWNEQFF. The CDR3 DNA is TGCGCCAGCAGCCAAGTAAGGGGAGACTCGTGGAATGAGCAGTTCTTC.